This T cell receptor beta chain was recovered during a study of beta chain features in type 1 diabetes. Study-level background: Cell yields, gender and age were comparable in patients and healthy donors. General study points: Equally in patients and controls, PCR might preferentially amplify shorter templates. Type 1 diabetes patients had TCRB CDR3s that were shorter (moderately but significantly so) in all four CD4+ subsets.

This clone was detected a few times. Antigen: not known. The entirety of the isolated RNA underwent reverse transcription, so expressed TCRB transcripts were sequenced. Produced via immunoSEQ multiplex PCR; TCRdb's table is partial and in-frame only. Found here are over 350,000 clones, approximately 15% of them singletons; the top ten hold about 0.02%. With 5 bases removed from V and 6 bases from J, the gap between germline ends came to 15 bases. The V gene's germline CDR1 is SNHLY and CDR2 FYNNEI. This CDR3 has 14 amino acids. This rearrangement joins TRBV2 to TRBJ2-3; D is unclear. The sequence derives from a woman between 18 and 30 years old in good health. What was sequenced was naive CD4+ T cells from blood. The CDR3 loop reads CASSLSRQLDTQYF. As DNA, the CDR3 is TGTGCCAGCAGTTTGTCCAGGCAACTGGATACGCAGTATTTT.